This is a list of T cell receptor beta chains from one sample in a study of beta chain features in type 1 diabetes. The table came from immunoSEQ multiplex PCR; TCRdb's copy has only in-frame clones and leaves some out. The data show 250,000 to 300,000 clones, around an eighth seen once. Sequencing input: naive CD4+ T cells from blood. These receptors came from a man between 25 and 39 years old with type 1 diabetes. Both conserved end residues are part of each CDR3. D genes are given only for firm matches. Clone size appears in some rows only: once, few, many, or a class for an expanded clone.

clone size | J gene | D gene | V gene | CDR3 protein | CDR3 DNA
- | TRBJ1-4 | - | TRBV19 | CAARDNTNEKLFF | TGTGCCGCCAGGGACAACACAAATGAAAAACTGTTTTTT
- | TRBJ2-3 | TRBD2 | TRBV4-3 | CASSQEGLAADTQYF | TGCGCCAGCAGCCAAGAAGGGCTAGCGGCAGATACGCAGTATTTT
- | TRBJ2-7 | - | TRBV28 | CASTSFLVPYEQYF | TGTGCCAGCACCTCTTTCCTAGTCCCGTACGAGCAGTACTTC
- | TRBJ2-3 | TRBD2 | TRBV5-1 | CASSLRLAGPDTQYF | TGCGCCAGCAGCTTGAGACTAGCGGGTCCTGATACGCAGTATTTT
- | TRBJ2-6 | - | TRBV27 | CASRLSGANVLTF | TGTGCCAGCAGACTCTCTGGGGCCAACGTCCTGACTTTC
- | TRBJ2-3 | - | TRBV7-3 | CASSFGARTDTQYF | TGTGCCAGCAGTTTTGGGGCTCGCACAGATACGCAGTATTTT
- | TRBJ2-3 | TRBD2 | TRBV23-1 | CASSPNSGGCTDTQYF | TGCGCCAGCAGTCCAAATAGCGGGGGCTGCACAGATACGCAGTATTTT
- | TRBJ1-3 | - | TRBV11-2 | CASSPGTSGNTIYF | TGTGCCAGCAGCCCCGGGACTTCTGGAAACACCATATATTTT
- | TRBJ1-2 | TRBD1 | TRBV5-1 | CASSQGTDYGYTF | TGCGCCAGCAGCCAAGGGACAGACTATGGCTACACCTTC
- | TRBJ2-1 | - | TRBV28 | CASSSTLSARLGNEQFF | TGTGCCAGCAGTTCAACCCTCTCTGCGCGACTCGGGAATGAGCAGTTCTTC
few | TRBJ1-2 | - | TRBV7-2 | CASSSGQYYGYTF | TGTGCCAGCAGCTCTGGACAGTACTATGGCTACACCTTC
- | TRBJ2-5 | - | TRBV5-1 | CASSSTEAETQYF | TGCGCCAGCAGCTCGACGGAGGCAGAGACCCAGTACTTC
few | TRBJ2-7 | - | TRBV25-1 | CASSGQFPNEQYF | TGTGCCAGCAGTGGACAGTTCCCCAACGAGCAGTACTTC
few | TRBJ1-5 | TRBD1 | TRBV27 | CASRGQGGQPQHF | TGTGCCAGCAGAGGACAGGGAGGTCAGCCCCAGCATTTT
- | TRBJ2-7 | - | TRBV6-1 | CASSPPGTPYEQYF | TGTGCCAGCAGCCCGCCGGGGACTCCCTACGAGCAGTACTTC
- | TRBJ2-1 | TRBD2 | TRBV4-2 | CASSQLAGGRNEQFF | TGTGCCAGCAGCCAACTAGCGGGAGGGCGGAATGAGCAGTTCTTC
few | TRBJ2-4 | TRBD1 | TRBV2 | CASSVTGASKNIQYF | TGTGCCAGCAGCGTGACAGGGGCATCCAAAAACATTCAGTACTTC
few | TRBJ2-2 | - | TRBV7-9 | CASSLAALAYTGELFF | TGTGCCAGCAGCTTGGCCGCCCTAGCGTACACCGGGGAGCTGTTTTTT
- | TRBJ2-7 | TRBD2 | TRBV5-1 | CASSYGTRAYEQYF | TGCGCCAGCAGCTACGGGACTAGAGCCTACGAGCAGTACTTC
- | TRBJ2-7 | - | TRBV9 | CASSVGSSAISYEQYF | TGTGCCAGCAGCGTAGGATCTAGCGCGATCTCCTACGAGCAGTACTTC
few | TRBJ2-2 | - | TRBV28 | CASNWVATGELFF | TGTGCCAGCAACTGGGTAGCGACCGGGGAGCTGTTTTTT
- | TRBJ1-5 | - | TRBV2 | CASSASTPSQHF | TGTGCCAGCAGTGCGTCCACCCCGAGCCAGCATTTT
- | TRBJ2-1 | TRBD1 | TRBV19 | CASSTGQGRIDEQFF | TGTGCCAGTAGTACGGGACAGGGGCGCATAGATGAGCAGTTCTTC
few | TRBJ2-1 | - | TRBV21-1 | CASSMCVSGRDNEQFF | TGTGCCAGCAGCATGTGTGTTAGCGGGAGGGACAATGAGCAGTTCTTC
- | TRBJ2-7 | - | TRBV6-1 | CASRERSASGPYEQYF | TGTGCCAGCAGGGAACGTAGCGCGAGTGGCCCCTACGAGCAGTACTTC
few | TRBJ2-3 | - | TRBV19 | CASSITITDTQYF | TGTGCCAGTAGTATTACTATCACAGATACGCAGTATTTT
few | TRBJ1-4 | - | TRBV7-6 | CASSLHQGSTNEKLFF | TGTGCCAGCAGCTTACACCAGGGATCAACTAATGAAAAACTGTTTTTT
few | TRBJ2-5 | - | TRBV6-1 | CASSGGRTGVNRETQYF | TGTGCCAGCAGTGGAGGGAGGACTGGGGTGAATCGGGAGACCCAGTACTTC
- | TRBJ1-1 | TRBD1 | TRBV2 | CASGPGGRNTEAFF | TGTGCCAGCGGGCCAGGGGGCCGGAACACTGAAGCTTTCTTT
few | TRBJ1-3 | TRBD1 | TRBV15 | CATSRGQGAFGNTIYF | TGTGCCACCAGCAGAGGACAGGGGGCCTTTGGAAACACCATATATTTT
- | TRBJ1-2 | - | TRBV13 | CASSLSATAGGYTF | TGTGCCAGCAGCTTATCGGCGACTGCCGGGGGCTACACCTTC
once | TRBJ2-2 | - | TRBV7-8 | CASSLVRLNTGELFF | TGTGCCAGCAGCTTAGTCAGGCTGAACACCGGGGAGCTGTTTTTT
- | TRBJ1-5 | - | TRBV6-6 | CASTGGLSQPQHF | TGTGCCAGCACGGGCGGGCTCTCCCAGCCCCAGCATTTT
- | TRBJ2-3 | TRBD2 | TRBV29-1 | CSVAEGGQTTQYF | TGCAGCGTTGCCGAGGGAGGGCAGACCACGCAGTATTTT
few | TRBJ1-2 | - | TRBV18 | CASSPSGSGYTF | TGTGCCAGCTCACCTTCAGGTTCTGGCTACACCTTC
- | TRBJ2-7 | TRBD2 | TRBV11-2 | CASRPRTSGGQGEQYF | TGTGCCAGCAGACCCCGGACTAGCGGGGGCCAGGGGGAGCAGTACTTC
few | TRBJ2-7 | TRBD2 | TRBV9 | CASSARDYQTYEQYF | TGTGCCAGCAGCGCCCGGGACTACCAAACCTACGAGCAGTACTTC
- | TRBJ2-1 | TRBD2 | TRBV7-2 | CASSLAAGVSYNEQFF | TGTGCCAGCAGCTTAGCTGCGGGAGTGTCCTACAATGAGCAGTTCTTC
few | TRBJ2-5 | TRBD1 | TRBV5-1 | CASSPGGGGETQYF | TGCGCCAGCAGCCCAGGGGGCGGTGGAGAGACCCAGTACTTC
many | TRBJ2-1 | - | TRBV14 | CASSQEVWRSVPFF | TGTGCCAGCAGCCAAGAGGTATGGAGGAGCGTCCCGTTCTTC
few | TRBJ2-7 | TRBD2 | TRBV19 | CASSDRTSGHLRSYEQYF | TGTGCCAGTAGTGACCGGACTAGCGGCCACCTCCGCTCCTACGAGCAGTACTTC
few | TRBJ1-1 | - | TRBV30 | CAWSGGGRRGHFTEAFF | TGTGCCTGGAGTGGGGGTGGGCGCAGGGGACATTTCACTGAAGCTTTCTTT
- | TRBJ2-7 | - | TRBV7-2 | CASSLKAGLSSYEQYF | TGTGCCAGCAGCTTAAAGGCAGGCTTAAGCTCCTACGAGCAGTACTTC
- | TRBJ2-5 | - | TRBV7-9 | CASSLRPGEETQYF | TGTGCCAGCAGCTTACGTCCGGGGGAAGAGACCCAGTACTTC
- | TRBJ2-7 | - | TRBV9 | CASSVEAAGASYEQYF | TGTGCCAGCAGCGTAGAGGCGGCGGGCGCCTCCTACGAGCAGTACTTC
- | TRBJ2-1 | TRBD2 | TRBV5-4 | CASSSRTSGTDEQFF | TGTGCCAGCAGCTCGCGGACTAGCGGGACGGATGAGCAGTTCTTC
- | TRBJ1-2 | TRBD1 | TRBV10-3 | CAISGQGANYGYTF | TGTGCCATCAGTGGACAGGGGGCTAACTATGGCTACACCTTC
- | TRBJ1-2 | TRBD1 | TRBV5-1 | CASSFEPGQNFYGYTF | TGCGCCAGCAGCTTCGAACCGGGACAGAATTTCTATGGCTACACCTTC
- | TRBJ2-1 | TRBD2 | TRBV9 | CASSGTSAPIDEQFF | TGTGCCAGCAGCGGGACTAGTGCGCCTATCGATGAGCAGTTCTTC
- | TRBJ2-7 | TRBD1 | TRBV10-3 | CAISDPGTEAYEQYF | TGTGCCATCAGTGACCCCGGGACAGAGGCCTACGAGCAGTACTTC